What follows is one T cell receptor beta chain and its context. The antigen it binds to is not known. No quality values exist for individual bases; no much larger clone is one base distant. Counted from cysteine to phenylalanine, this CDR3 has 15 amino acids. CDR3 DNA is the only sequence kept; it has 45 bases, read in frame from the first base. The junction carries 16 bases between V and J, which are trimmed by 10 bases and 0 bases respectively. CDR1 MDHEN and CDR2 SYDVKM were looked up in the germline V gene. TCRbeta CDR3 regions were amplified from genomic DNA by means of the immunoSEQ Assay, a bias-controlled multiplex PCR. The paper's data handling went like this. Nucleated cell counts per sample were estimated from amplification of reference gene primers within the assay. To quantify the absolute abundance of each unique TCRbeta CDR3 rearrangement, sequence reads were collapsed and filtered. For each sample, productive Simpson clonality was calculated as the square root of Simpson's diversity index across productive rearrangements. Here the immuneACCESS table is served through TCRdb, limited to in-frame sequences with V and J called. Missing clones are a known gap in these copies; in checked studies unresolved V genes cover under half, and the rest lacks a known reason. V and J calls and clone size are given by that table; D and trimming were obtained from the DNA. The sample data list 150,000 to 180,000 clones, and around 84% of these were observed just once. Under 2% of the sample belongs to the ten largest clones.

Each collaborating institution followed its own protocols to collect whole blood in K2EDTA tubes. For TCRbeta analysis, collaborators shipped samples as frozen whole blood, isolated PBMCs, or DNA extracted from either of those sample types. The data originate from a study of blood T cell repertoires in COVID-19 (dated by TCRdb to 2018 to 2021). Notes on the research overall: Samples covering the acute and convalescent phases of COVID-19 were provided by collaborators in the United States, Italy and Spain. The material from the prospective study consisted of cDNA or gDNA derived from T cells, B-cell-depleted T cells, or PBMCs. Subjects who had been exposed to COVID-19, were actively infected with it, or had recovered from it provided the deeply sampled blood TCRbeta repertoires that made up the dataset. The repertoires were released in a freely available public database meant as a resource for research on the immune response to SARS-CoV-2. Samples were obtained from the ongoing ImmuneRACE study (first 160 participants) and from 950 to 1,500 subjects provided by 6 global collaborators. The sample metadata nearly always contained a de-identified subject ID, COVID-19 status, age in years and sex. Where available, HLA class I and class II types were obtained from metadata supplied by the sample provider rather than from assay-based typing. Study-wide conclusions, independent of this receptor: Clinical and demographic metadata were provided uncurated, with the amount varying by source and participant.

Material for sequencing was peripheral blood. The rearranged segments are TRBV28 and TRBJ1-5; no D segment can be confidently identified. The sequence was collected from a man older than 75 with acute or convalescent COVID-19. The CDR3 has the sequence CAILRGINSNQPQHF. The sequenced DNA: TGTGCCATCCTTCGCGGGATAAATAGCAATCAGCCCCAGCATTTT.